The 10 T cell receptor beta chains below all came from one sample that was sequenced in a study of cytomegalovirus exposure and HLA in healthy donors. PCR used 60 Vbeta primers and 13 Jbeta primers. Libraries were prepared by immunoSEQ multiplex PCR; TCRdb keeps only in-frame clonotypes and omits some of them. The table has under 200,000 clones, around 80% seen once. What was sequenced was PBMCs. These receptors were taken from a middle-aged man in good health and CMV-seropositive.

The J gene is TRBJ1-4, the V gene TRBV6-5; possible D gene TRBD1, 5 bases. Trimming pared 2 bases from V and 8 bases from J, leaving 9 bases between. Germline values: CDR1 MNHEY, CDR2 SVGAGI. CDR3 length equals 13 residues. In nucleotides, the CDR3 is TGTGCCAGCAGTTACGGTGGGGGGGAAAAACTGTTTTTT. This encodes CASSYGGGEKLFF.

This clone was observed many times. This CDR3 is CASSEVVSDEQYF. The CDR3 DNA sequence: TGTGCCAGTAGTGAGGTGGTGAGCGACGAGCAGTACTTC. The rearrangement links TRBV19 to TRBJ2-7, with D uncertain. This CDR3 region has 13 residues. The germline V and J ends were trimmed by 5 bases and 5 bases, with 13 bases remaining between them. Germline V gene data show CDR1 as LNHDA and CDR2 as SQIVND (reference sequence).

V and J are TRBV11-2 and TRBJ2-7; possibly TRBD1 for D (7 bases). V was cut by 2 bases and J by 6 bases, with 14 bases left in between. Germline V gene sequence: CDR1 SGHAT, CDR2 FQNNGV. CDR3 length equals 14 residues. CDR3 sequence (DNA): TGTGCCAGCAGCTTAAGGCAGGGGGGCTTCGAGCAGTACTTC. Translation: CASSLRQGGFEQYF.

The rearrangement joins TRBV11-2 to TRBJ2-2; a weak D match, TRBD2 (7 bases). This CDR3 has 15 amino acids. Per germline, CDR1 SGHAT and CDR2 FQNNGV. Between the trimmed V and J ends, which lost 2 bases and 6 bases, there was a span of 13 bases. CDR3 region: CASSLNGGPAGELFF. In nucleotides, the CDR3 is TGTGCCAGCAGCTTAAACGGGGGGCCTGCCGGGGAGCTGTTTTTT.

This chain links TRBV27 with TRBJ2-1, with 10 positions matching TRBD1. V shed 3 bases, J shed 10 bases, and the junction held 9 bases outside the gene matches. The CDR3 is made up of 15 amino acids. The germline gives CDR1 MNHEY, CDR2 SMNVEV (reference sequence). The CDR3 protein is CASSFSGTGAWEQFF. CDR3 in DNA: TGTGCCAGCAGTTTCTCCGGGACAGGGGCATGGGAGCAGTTCTTC.

A few counts support this clone. The gene calls are TRBV25-1 and TRBJ1-5, with D perhaps matching TRBD1 (5 bases). Germline lookup yields CDR1 MGHDK and CDR2 SYGVNS. Trimming took 6 bases from V and 5 from J, leaving 11 bases between them. There are 13 residues in the CDR3. Here the CDR3 reads CASSLGAYQPQHF. CDR3 DNA sequence: TGTGCCAGCAGCTTAGGGGCCTATCAGCCCCAGCATTTT.

This chain links TRBV6-6 with TRBJ1-4, with D unresolved. The germline CDR1 and CDR2 sequences are MNHNY and SVGAGI (reference sequence). V was shortened by 8 bases and J by 3 bases, with 10 bases between the two germline ends. The CDR3 runs to 13 residues. The DNA of the CDR3 is TGTGCCAGCTCTCGGGGTGCTAATGAAAAACTGTTTTTT. Amino acid sequence: CASSRGANEKLFF.

CDR3 sequence reads: CASRTGPETQYF. The CDR3 nucleotides read TGTGCCAGCAGAACAGGGCCGGAGACCCAGTACTTC. The chain carries TRBV6-5 and TRBJ2-5; D is perhaps TRBD1 (6 bases). V was trimmed by 6 bases and J by 5 bases, leaving 10 bases between them. The V gene's germline CDR1 is MNHEY and CDR2 SVGAGI. This CDR3 is 12 amino acids long.

The chain combines TRBV5-4 with TRBJ2-7; 8 bases map to TRBD1. Per germline, CDR1 SGHNT and CDR2 YYREEE (reference sequence). The CDR3 has 15 amino acids. With 3 bases clipped from V and 2 bases from J, the junction kept 7 bases outside the gene matches. CDR3: CASSSKDREPYEQYF. The CDR3 DNA sequence: TGTGCCAGCAGCTCTAAGGACAGGGAGCCCTACGAGCAGTACTTC. The full variable domain, completed using reference TRBV5-4 and TRBJ2-7, is ETGVTQSPTHLIKTRGQQVTLRCSSQSGHNTVSWYQQALGQGPQFIFQYYREEENGRGNFPPRFSGLQFPNYSSELNVNALELDDSALYLCASSSKDREPYEQYFGPGTRLTVT.

V gene TRBV7-9 combines with J gene TRBJ2-7; the D gene is possibly TRBD2 (7 bases). The CDR3 is made up of 16 amino acids. CDR1 is SEHNR and CDR2 is FQNEAQ in the germline V gene (reference sequence). Deletions cut 5 bases from V and 0 bases from J, with 17 bases between. The chain's CDR3 is CASSPRGGRSSYEQYF. The CDR3 bases are TGTGCCAGCAGCCCTAGGGGGGGGAGAAGCTCCTACGAGCAGTACTTC.